Each of the 9 T cell receptor beta chains below was sequenced from the same sample in a study of blood T cell repertoires in COVID-19. Libraries were prepared by immunoSEQ multiplex PCR; TCRdb keeps only in-frame clonotypes and omits some of them. The table shows 60,000 to 80,000 clones, with roughly 80% occurring only once. Material: peripheral blood. These receptor sequences come from a man over 45 with active COVID-19.

The rearrangement links TRBV24-1 to TRBJ2-3; 8 bases are shared with TRBD1. This CDR3 has 15 amino acids. V shed 3 bases, J shed 6 bases, and the junction held 7 bases outside the gene matches. Germline CDR1 KGHDR, CDR2 SFDVKD. The CDR3 loop reads CATSDPQGAGDTQYF. The CDR3 DNA follows: TGTGCCACCAGTGATCCGCAGGGGGCAGGGGATACGCAGTATTTT.

In its sample, this clone was seen once. V and J are TRBV19 and TRBJ2-7; the match to TRBD2 covers 10 bases. V lost 1 base to trimming and J lost 4 bases; unmatched junction nucleotides: 1. This CDR3 contains 14 residues. The germline CDR1 and CDR2 sequences are LNHDA and SQIVND (reference sequence). CDR3 region: CASSIGLAGYEQYF. CDR3 coding DNA: TGTGCCAGTAGTATAGGACTAGCGGGTTACGAGCAGTACTTC.

This clone has only a few counts. The V gene is TRBV30, the J gene TRBJ1-2, with D tentatively TRBD1 (6 bases). Trimming stripped 3 bases from V and 2 bases from J, with 13 bases between. Germline values: CDR1 GTSNPN, CDR2 SVGIG (reference sequence). This CDR3 has 14 amino acids. The CDR3 reads CAWRPTGRNYGYTF. As DNA, the CDR3 is TGTGCCTGGAGGCCCACAGGGAGAAACTATGGCTACACCTTC.

The chain links TRBV21-1 to TRBJ1-6; the table's D call, TRBD1, was not checked against the DNA. TRBV21-1 is shown as a pseudogene. This CDR3 is 14 amino acids long. This CDR3 is CASPSPVYNSPLHF. The CDR3 DNA follows: TGTGCCAGCCCAAGTCCAGTTTATAATTCACCCCTCCACTTT.

The chain has TRBV15 and TRBJ2-5; D is ambiguous. Trimming shortened V by 1 base and J by 5 bases, and 8 bases separated the two germline ends. The CDR3 spans 13 residues. Germline CDR1 LNHNV, CDR2 YYDKDF (reference sequence). The DNA for the CDR3 is TGTGCCACCAGCAGAGGTGGCTGGGAGACCCAGTACTTC. As protein: CATSRGGWETQYF.

The V call is TRBV5-8, the J call TRBJ1-2, with a tentative D call TRBD1 (6 bases). The CDR3 contains 14 residues. Trimming pared 6 bases from V and 2 bases from J, leaving 14 bases between. Per the germline V gene, CDR1 is SGHTS and CDR2 is YDEGEE. Here the CDR3 DNA reads TGTGCCAGCAACCCGGGACAACTCAACTATGGCTACACCTTC. As protein: CASNPGQLNYGYTF.

The chain couples TRBV6-1 to TRBJ2-4, with 7 positions matching TRBD1. CDR3 length equals 16 residues. The ends lost 4 bases at V and 0 bases at J; junction bases unmatched: 6. Germline CDR1 is MNHNS and CDR2 is SASEGT. This CDR3 is CASSGPGQLAKNIQYF. CDR3 nucleotide sequence: TGTGCCAGCAGTGGACCGGGACAGTTAGCCAAAAACATTCAGTACTTC.

V gene TRBV3-1 (or the pseudogene TRBV3-2) combines with J gene TRBJ2-5, with unresolved D. The V end lost 0 bases, the J end lost 7 bases, and 9 bases lay between the germline ends. CDR1 and CDR2 from the germline V gene are LGHDT and YNNKEL (reference sequence). CDR3 length: 13 residues. The DNA of the CDR3 is TGTGCCAGCAGCCAAGATGCCGCCGGGACCCAGTACTTC. It codes for CASSQDAAGTQYF.

The chain couples TRBV6-2 or TRBV6-3 to TRBJ1-6, with D possibly TRBD1 on 5 matching bases. CDR1 and CDR2 (germline): MNHEY, SVGEGT. The ends were cut back, 4 bases at V and 7 bases at J, with 17 bases in the middle. This CDR3 region has 16 residues. The CDR3 here is CASSSWRGFDNSPLHF. CDR3 nucleotide sequence: TGTGCCAGCAGTTCTTGGCGGGGGTTTGACAATTCACCCCTCCACTTT.